A single sample is the source of the 6 T cell receptor beta chains below, sequenced in a study of cytomegalovirus exposure and HLA in healthy donors. Clones were read by immunoSEQ multiplex PCR, and TCRdb kept only the in-frame ones, dropping some. The sample includes 110,000 or so clones, roughly 83% of them seen just once. Material for sequencing was PBMCs. All receptors come from a man aged 18 to 29 in good health and CMV-seronegative.

The V call is TRBV18, the J call TRBJ2-2; D might be TRBD1 (5 bases). V lost 3 bases, J lost 4 bases, and 6 bases lay in between. CDR3 size: 13 residues. Germline CDR1 KGHSH, CDR2 LQKENI. In DNA form, the CDR3 reads TGTGCCAGCTCACCGGACACCACCGGGGAGCTGTTTTTT. Protein sequence: CASSPDTTGELFF. Based on the CDR3 plus reference TRBV18 and TRBJ2-2, the full variable domain is NAGVMQNPRHLVRRRGQEARLRCSPMKGHSHVYWYRQLPEEGLKFMVYLQKENIIDESGMPKERFSAEFPKEGPSILRIQQVVRGDSAAYFCASSPDTTGELFFGEGSRLTVL.

This clone appeared a single time. The V gene is TRBV4-2, the J gene TRBJ2-7, with 8 bases that match TRBD2. V lost 1 base, J lost 1 base, and 3 bases stayed unmatched. CDR3 length: 15 residues. Germline V gene lookup returns CDR1 LGHNA and CDR2 YNFKEQ. DNA of the CDR3: TGTGCCAGCAGCCAAGCCGGGAGGGATTCCTACGAGCAGTACTTC. The encoded protein is CASSQAGRDSYEQYF.

The J gene is TRBJ1-6, the V gene TRBV7-8; 7 bases are a match to TRBD1. CDR1 is SGHVS, CDR2 FQNEAQ, per germline. The CDR3 extends over 14 amino acids. V lost 1 base to trimming and J lost 11 bases; unmatched junction nucleotides: 5. The CDR3 sequence is CASSLGQGGPPLHF. CDR3 DNA: TGTGCCAGCAGCTTAGGACAGGGAGGACCACCCCTCCACTTT.

Here the CDR3 DNA reads TGTGCCAGCAGCAAAGTTCGGGACACCCTGAACACCGGGGAGCTGTTTTTT. This encodes CASSKVRDTLNTGELFF. This chain links TRBV21-1 with TRBJ2-2; the table's D call TRBD1 went unverified against the DNA. TRBV21-1 is marked as a pseudogene. There are 17 residues in the CDR3.

The CDR3 protein is CASSTTREAPYGYTF. The CDR3, as DNA: TGTGCCAGCAGCACTACCAGGGAGGCCCCCTATGGCTACACCTTC. V usage is TRBV9 and J usage is TRBJ1-2, with a tentative D call TRBD1 (5 bases). V was clipped by 4 bases and J by 4 bases, with 17 bases between them. Looked up from germline, CDR1 is SGDLS and CDR2 is YYNGEE. The CDR3 has 15 residues. Full variable domain (rest looked up from reference TRBV9 and TRBJ1-2): DSGVTQTPKHLITATGQRVTLRCSPRSGDLSVYWYQQSLDQGLQFLIQYYNGEERAKGNILERFSAQQFPDLHSELNLSSLELGDSALYFCASSTTREAPYGYTFGSGTRLTVV.

The sample holds one count of this clone. The chain carries TRBV7-2 and TRBJ2-7; 10 bases are shared with TRBD1. The J segment lost 4 bases and the V segment lost 1 base, leaving 1 base of the junction unmatched. CDR1 SGHTA and CDR2 FQGNSA come from the germline V gene. This CDR3 has 14 residues. The chain's CDR3 is CASSLGGQGYEQYF. The CDR3 coding sequence is TGTGCCAGCAGCTTAGGGGGACAGGGGTACGAGCAGTACTTC. The complete variable domain, with remaining parts taken from reference TRBV7-2 and TRBJ2-7, reads GAGVSQSPSNKVTEKGKDVELRCDPISGHTALYWYRQSLGQGLEFLIYFQGNSAPDKSGLPSDRFSAERTGGSVSTLTIQRTQQEDSAVYLCASSLGGQGYEQYFGPGTRLTVT.